One and the same sample provided the 4 T cell receptor beta chains below, sequenced in a study of a mutant IDH1 vaccine in newly diagnosed glioma. Time point indicated: week 47, end of study. The investigators gave 300 ug of mutant IDH1 20-mer peptide in each vaccine dose, together with topical imiquimod. Libraries were prepared by immunoSEQ multiplex PCR; TCRdb keeps only in-frame clonotypes and omits some of them. The table has under 40,000 clones, about 80% seen once; the top ten hold around 29%. Which antigens these TCRs recognize remains unknown. The sequencing here drew on PBMCs, taken from a glioma patient whose treatment included an IDH1 peptide vaccine. The receptor set was obtained from a man aged 25 to 45 with glioma.

The chain is built from TRBV4-1 and TRBJ1-5; TRBD1 might be the D (5 bases). This CDR3 has 21 residues. Trimming stripped 0 bases from V and 2 bases from J, with 26 bases between. Germline V CDR1 and CDR2: MGHRA, YSYEKL. The CDR3 reads CASSQDTGSLILGGGNQPQHF. The CDR3 DNA follows: TGCGCCAGCAGCCAAGATACCGGCTCCCTCATACTCGGGGGAGGCAATCAGCCCCAGCATTTT.

The DNA of the CDR3 is TGCGCCAGCAGCCAAGAGGGGGTTCAAAAGACCCAGTACTTC. Translated, it gives CASSQEGVQKTQYF. This chain joins TRBV4-1 and TRBJ2-5, with D perhaps given as TRBD1 or TRBD2 (5 bases each). V shed 0 bases and J shed 6 bases, with 11 bases lying between them. The CDR3 sequence is 14 residues long. Germline lookup yields CDR1 MGHRA and CDR2 YSYEKL.

Here the CDR3 reads CASMSIRAHNSPLHF. The CDR3 bases are TGTGCCAGCATGTCGATTAGAGCACATAATTCACCCCTCCACTTT. This chain joins TRBV6-5 and TRBJ1-6; D is unresolved. CDR1 and CDR2 from the germline V gene are MNHEY and SVGAGI. Trimming took off 7 bases at V and 5 bases at J, with 15 bases between the two ends. The CDR3 extends over 15 amino acids.

The genes are TRBV30 and TRBJ2-7; 13 bases agree with TRBD2. This CDR3 spans 15 amino acids. V lost 5 bases and J lost 2; bases outside the gene matches: 6. Germline lookup yields CDR1 GTSNPN and CDR2 SVGIG (reference sequence). The CDR3 region has the DNA TGTGCCTGGGGGACTAGCGGGACGTATCCCTACGAGCAGTACTTC. Translation gives CAWGTSGTYPYEQYF.